This section outlines one TCR beta chain sequence together with its context. Time point reported: patch test 1, 2 weeks after DPC sensitization. The sample's treatment: therapeutic diphenylcyclopropenone sensitization with weekly scalp DPC. As processed by the authors: From around 20,000 to 690,000 TCRs were found per sample, with a median of 95,638. TCRdb re-derived calls from the RACE reads in MiXCR, one entry per CDR3 protein. The V and J calls were not made by the authors but by TCRdb's processing. The sample lists about 82,000 distinct CDR3 sequences; approximately 12% were seen once. The sample comes from a study of human T cells and chemical hapten exposure. Across the study: Per-sample variation in TCR yield stemmed mainly from small pooled library volume differences.

The CDR3 length is 16 residues. CDR1 and CDR2 (germline): KGHSH, LQKENI. V gave up 0 bases and J gave up 8 bases, with 18 bases separating them. V and J are TRBV18 and TRBJ2-3; no clear D gene. Sequenced material: whole blood, taken in connection with sensitization to the hapten diphenylcyclopropenone (DPC). The clonotype was recovered from a woman aged 45 to 65 with alopecia areata. Some clones in this sample may be carry-over from other donors' samples. CDR3 nucleotide sequence: TGTGCCAGCTCACCACCTTACGACTCTCCGGCTACTACGCAGTATTTT. It is translated as CASSPPYDSPATTQYF.